Following are 22 T cell receptor beta chains from one sample sequenced in a study of cytomegalovirus exposure and HLA in healthy donors. PCR involved 60 Vbeta and 13 Jbeta primers. Sequenced by immunoSEQ multiplex PCR; TCRdb stores in-frame clones only, minus some. There are 95,000 to 100,000 clones in the sample; roughly 70% occur only once, and more than 9% lies in the top ten. The specimen was PBMCs. The receptors shown here come from a man aged 45 to 65 in good health and CMV-seronegative.

V and J are TRBV28 and TRBJ2-1; perhaps TRBD2 as D (6 bases). Germline V CDR1 and CDR2: MDHEN, SYDVKM. The CDR3 extends over 13 amino acids. V dropped 7 bases and J dropped 6 bases, with 13 bases sitting between them. The CDR3 nucleotides are TGTGCCAGCACCCTAGGAGGGAGCAATGAGCAGTTCTTC. As protein: CASTLGGSNEQFF.

This sequence joins TRBV5-5 and TRBJ1-6; weak D call: TRBD1 (6 bases). The CDR3 contains 17 residues. V lost 4 bases, J lost 8 bases, and 22 bases lay in between. Germline CDR1 and CDR2: SGHKS and YYEKEE (reference sequence). The CDR3 reads CASSPRGGGRSDSPLHF. The CDR3 DNA sequence: TGTGCCAGCAGCCCACGGGGTGGGGGCCGGAGTGATTCACCCCTCCACTTT.

The chain employs TRBV19 and TRBJ1-4; D remains unclear. The CDR3 is 14 amino acids. The V end lost 8 bases, the J end lost 11 bases, and 21 bases lay between the germline ends. Germline V lookup: CDR1 LNHDA, CDR2 SQIVND (reference sequence). CDR3 in DNA: TGTGCCAGTGCCCCCCGACAAACCACCATCAAACTGTTTTTT. It yields the protein CASAPRQTTIKLFF.

The V call is TRBV6-1, the J call TRBJ2-7; TRBD1 matches at 7 bases. V lost 6 bases to trimming and J lost 4 bases; unmatched junction nucleotides: 12. This CDR3 is 15 amino acids long. The germline V gene encodes CDR1 MNHNS and CDR2 SASEGT. This CDR3 reads CASRDRWTGSYEQYF. CDR3 nucleotide sequence: TGTGCCAGCAGGGACCGGTGGACAGGCTCATACGAGCAGTACTTC.

This chain connects TRBV5-6 to TRBJ1-2, with 11 bases aligning to TRBD1. V trimming: 0 bases; J trimming: 8 bases; junction bases outside the gene matches: 12. CDR1 and CDR2 from the germline V gene are SGHDT and YYEEEE. The CDR3 spans 17 residues. The CDR3 nucleotides are TGTGCCAGCAGCTTGGCCGGGGTCGGACAGGGGGCGCACGGCTACACCTTC. Encoded protein: CASSLAGVGQGAHGYTF.

The chain is built from TRBV10-3 and TRBJ1-1; 8 positions agree with TRBD1. The CDR3 contains 13 residues. J lost 4 bases, V lost 3 bases, and 1 base had no gene match. CDR1 and CDR2 from the germline V gene are ENHRY and SYGVKD. CDR3 coding DNA: TGTGCCATCAGTGAAACAGGGGGCACTGAAGCTTTCTTT. This gives the protein CAISETGGTEAFF.

Only one count was recorded for this clone. The chain links TRBV6-6 to TRBJ2-5; 10 bases are a match to TRBD1. CDR3 length: 15 amino acids. The germline V gene has CDR1 MNHNY and CDR2 SVGAGI (reference sequence). The V gene end was trimmed by 6 bases and the J gene end by 6 bases; junction bases not matched to a gene: 10. The CDR3 DNA is TGTGCCAGCAGGGCCGGACAGGGGGGAGGAAAGACCCAGTACTTC. Translating it yields CASRAGQGGGKTQYF.

This chain links TRBV29-1 with TRBJ1-1; D unresolved. The V end lost 4 bases, the J end lost 7 bases, and 4 bases lay between the germline ends. Germline V gives CDR1 SQVTM, CDR2 ANQGSEA. The CDR3 consists of 9 residues. CDR3 region: CSVGGEAFF. The CDR3 region has the DNA TGCAGCGTTGGCGGTGAAGCTTTCTTT.

A remark on this clone: The junction differs from germline at one of its ends, possibly a read error. V is TRBV7-9 and J is TRBJ1-2; D unresolved. The CDR3 has 12 amino acids. Germline V lookup: CDR1 SEHNR, CDR2 FQNEAQ (reference sequence). CDR3 nucleotide sequence: TGTTCCAGCAGTAGGGAAGCGGGGGGCTACACCTTC. It codes for CSSSREAGGYTF. The full variable domain, rest sourced from reference TRBV7-9 and TRBJ1-2, is DTGVSQNPRHKITKRGQNVTFRCDPISEHNRLYWYRQTLGQGPEFLTYFQNEAQLEKSRLLSDRFSAERPKGSFSTLEIQRTEQGDSAMYLCSSSREAGGYTFGSGTRLTVV.

The V and J genes are TRBV19 and TRBJ2-3, with 8 bases identical to TRBD2. The V and J ends lost 1 base and 6 bases, in that order; junction bases with no gene match: 9. The CDR3 contains 16 residues. CDR1 LNHDA and CDR2 SQIVND come from the germline V gene (reference sequence). Here the CDR3 DNA reads TGTGCCAGTAGTATAGGGACGGGAGGGCCGACGGATACGCAGTATTTT. Its translation: CASSIGTGGPTDTQYF. The whole variable domain, remainder taken from reference TRBV19 and TRBJ2-3, is DGGITQSPKYLFRKEGQNVTLSCEQNLNHDAMYWYRQDPGQGLRLIYYSQIVNDFQKGDIAEGYSVSREKKESFPLTVTSAQKNPTAFYLCASSIGTGGPTDTQYFGPGTRLTVL.

J is TRBJ1-2 and V is TRBV19, with D unresolved. V lost 1 base, J lost 6 bases, and 12 bases lay in between. Germline V gene lookup returns CDR1 LNHDA and CDR2 SQIVND (reference sequence). The CDR3 is 14 amino acids. DNA of the CDR3: TGTGCCAGTAGTATAGTTTTTCGGGGAAATGGCTACACCTTC. This translates into CASSIVFRGNGYTF. Full variable domain (outside the CDR3, taken from reference TRBV19 and TRBJ1-2): DGGITQSPKYLFRKEGQNVTLSCEQNLNHDAMYWYRQDPGQGLRLIYYSQIVNDFQKGDIAEGYSVSREKKESFPLTVTSAQKNPTAFYLCASSIVFRGNGYTFGSGTRLTVV.

V and J are TRBV5-1 and TRBJ1-3; tentative D call: TRBD1 (5 bases). This CDR3 contains 15 residues. Trimming left V 5 bases short and J 0 bases short, with 12 bases between. Germline-derived CDR1 and CDR2 are SGHRS and YFSETQ. The CDR3 DNA reads as TGCGCCAGCAGGTCGTCCGGGGGCTCTGGAAACACCATATATTTT. It encodes CASRSSGGSGNTIYF. Variable domain in full (rest from reference TRBV5-1 and TRBJ1-3): KAGVTQTPRYLIKTRGQQVTLSCSPISGHRSVSWYQQTPGQGLQFLFEYFSETQRNKGNFPGRFSGRQFSNSRSEMNVSTLELGDSALYLCASRSSGGSGNTIYFGEGSWLTVV.

This clone was recorded a few times. The chain employs TRBV18 and TRBJ2-7; D remains ambiguous. Deletions cut 3 bases from V and 2 bases from J, with 8 bases between. Germline V gene sequence: CDR1 KGHSH, CDR2 LQKENI. CDR3 length: 13 residues. The CDR3 is CASSPSSTYEQYF. The CDR3 nucleotides read TGTGCCAGCTCACCGAGCTCAACCTACGAGCAGTACTTC.

The genes are TRBV6-6 and TRBJ1-5; maybe TRBD1 (6 bases). CDR3 length equals 14 residues. Between the trimmed V and J ends, which lost 6 bases and 4 bases, there was a span of 13 bases. Germline assignment: CDR1 MNHNY and CDR2 SVGAGI (reference sequence). The chain's CDR3 is CASRPQGTNQPQHF. The CDR3 DNA reads as TGTGCCAGCAGACCACAGGGTACTAATCAGCCCCAGCATTTT.

This clone was seen more than once but under ten times. The chain uses TRBV11-3 and TRBJ2-4, with a possible D match to TRBD2 (6 bases). The V and J ends lost 3 bases and 14 bases respectively, with 14 bases between them. The CDR3 length is 12 residues. Germline V gene data show CDR1 as SGHNT and CDR2 as YENEEA. The CDR3 DNA sequence: TGTGCCAGCAGCTTGATGCCGGGACTTAAGTACTTC. Protein: CASSLMPGLKYF. Full variable domain (missing parts from reference TRBV11-3 and TRBJ2-4): EAGVVQSPRYKIIEKKQPVAFWCNPISGHNTLYWYLQNLGQGPELLIRYENEEAVDDSQLPKDRFSAERLKGVDSTLKIQPAELGDSAVYLCASSLMPGLKYFGAGTRLSVL.

V is TRBV18 and J is TRBJ1-2; D perhaps matches TRBD1 (6 bases). CDR3 size: 15 residues. Per the germline V gene, CDR1 is KGHSH and CDR2 is LQKENI. Trimming removed 2 bases at V and 3 bases at J, with 13 bases between. The CDR3 nucleotides are TGTGCCAGCTCACCAGCGGGGGGCGCGCACTATGGCTACACCTTC. This gives the protein CASSPAGGAHYGYTF.

As to this clone: Compared with germline, one end of the junction differs, possibly owing to a read error. The genes are TRBV7-9 and TRBJ1-2; 8 nucleotides align to TRBD1. Germline loops: CDR1 SEHNR, CDR2 FQNEAQ (reference sequence). The CDR3 contains 13 residues. CDR3 in amino acids: CSSSLGTGGFHTF. The CDR3 DNA is TGTTCCAGCAGCTTAGGGACAGGAGGATTCCACACCTTC.

The rearrangement links TRBV5-1 to TRBJ2-3; D might be TRBD2 (6 bases). CDR3 length: 13 residues. The V end was cut by 2 bases, the J end by 6 bases, with 10 bases between. In germline, CDR1 is SGHRS, CDR2 YFSETQ. The CDR3 sequence: CASSFSGEDTQYF. The CDR3 DNA is TGCGCCAGCAGCTTTTCGGGGGAGGATACGCAGTATTTT.

The sample holds a few counts of this clone. Other DNA sequences from this sample encode an identical CDR3 as well. The V and J genes are TRBV5-8 and TRBJ1-5; maybe TRBD1 (5 bases). The length of the CDR3 is 15 residues. Germline values: CDR1 SGHTS, CDR2 YDEGEE. Trimming stripped 0 bases from V and 2 bases from J, with 9 bases between. The CDR3 nucleotides read TGTGCCAGCAGCTTGGAGGAAGGGGGCAATCAGCCCCAGCATTTT. Protein sequence: CASSLEEGGNQPQHF.

This clone has only one observation. This chain joins TRBV7-2 and TRBJ2-1, with TRBD1 identical over 7 bases. Germline assignment: CDR1 SGHTA and CDR2 FQGNSA. The CDR3 has 13 amino acids. V lost 6 bases and J lost 4; bases outside the gene matches: 3. CDR3: CASSRGRYNEQFF. The CDR3 DNA sequence: TGTGCCAGCAGTAGGGGGCGGTACAATGAGCAGTTCTTC.

The genes are TRBV15 and TRBJ1-2, with D unresolved. Germline V gene sequence: CDR1 LNHNV, CDR2 YYDKDF (reference sequence). With 1 base removed from V and 5 bases from J, the gap between germline ends came to 5 bases. The length of the CDR3 is 12 residues. CDR3: CATSRAQYGYTF. DNA of the CDR3: TGTGCCACCAGCAGAGCACAGTATGGCTACACCTTC.

The chain employs TRBV28 and TRBJ1-6; 11 bases align to TRBD1. From germline, CDR1 is MDHEN and CDR2 SYDVKM. This CDR3 has 15 residues. The J segment lost 9 bases and the V segment lost 7 bases, leaving 8 bases of the junction unmatched. CDR3 amino acids: CASIPQGQGVSPLHF. The CDR3 DNA reads as TGTGCCAGCATTCCCCAGGGACAGGGGGTTTCACCCCTCCACTTT.